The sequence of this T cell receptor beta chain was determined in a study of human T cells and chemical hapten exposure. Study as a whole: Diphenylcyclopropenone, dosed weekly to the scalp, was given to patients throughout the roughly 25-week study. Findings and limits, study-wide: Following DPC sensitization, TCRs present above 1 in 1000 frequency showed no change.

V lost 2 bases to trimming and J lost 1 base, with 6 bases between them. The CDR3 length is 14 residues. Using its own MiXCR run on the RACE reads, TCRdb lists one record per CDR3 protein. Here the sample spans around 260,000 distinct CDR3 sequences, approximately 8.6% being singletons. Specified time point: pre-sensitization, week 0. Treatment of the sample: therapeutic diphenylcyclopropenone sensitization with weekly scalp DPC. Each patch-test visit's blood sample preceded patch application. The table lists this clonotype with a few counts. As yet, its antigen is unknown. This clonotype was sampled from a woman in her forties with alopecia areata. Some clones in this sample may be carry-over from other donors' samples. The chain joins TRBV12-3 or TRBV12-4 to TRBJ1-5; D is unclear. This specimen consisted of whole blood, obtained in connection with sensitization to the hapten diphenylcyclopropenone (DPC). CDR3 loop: CASSLYASNQPQHF. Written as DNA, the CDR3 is TGTGCCAGCAGTTTATATGCGAGCAATCAGCCCCAGCATTTT.